The 28 T cell receptor beta chains listed next were all sequenced from one sample in a study. Amplification of TRBV12-4/TRBJ1-2 clonotypes used adaptor-ligated barcode primers. TCRdb independently ran MiXCR on the multiplex PCR reads; one entry per CDR3 protein. Of about 1,300 distinct CDR3 sequences in the sample, roughly a third were seen once. Specimen: memory CD4+ T cells sorted from blood. The subset denotes: memory CD4+ T cells, CD4+CD45RO+CD25-. These receptors all come from a female donor with breast cancer.

This clonotype ranks as large. V is TRBV12-3 or TRBV12-4 and J is TRBJ1-2; TRBD1 might be the D (5 bases). V was trimmed by 5 bases and J by 4 bases, leaving 8 bases between them. The length of the CDR3 is 12 residues. As DNA, the CDR3 is TGTGCCAGCAGTCCCCAGGGCTATGGCTACACCTTC. Translation gives CASSPQGYGYTF.

By sample share, this clonotype is large. The chain joins TRBV12-3 or TRBV12-4 to TRBJ1-2; 7 nucleotides match TRBD1. V trimming: 3 bases; J trimming: 7 bases; junction bases outside the gene matches: 11. The CDR3 has 15 residues. In DNA, the CDR3 is TGTGCCAGCAGTTTCCTCCGGGACAGCGTATCTGGCTACACCTTC. Its protein is CASSFLRDSVSGYTF.

This rearrangement joins TRBV12-3 or TRBV12-4 to TRBJ1-2; D is perhaps TRBD1 (5 bases). V gave up 8 bases and J gave up 7 bases, with 17 bases separating them. This CDR3 has 13 amino acids. Here the CDR3 reads CASARAGLSGYTF. The CDR3 DNA sequence: TGTGCCAGCGCCAGGGCAGGACTTAGTGGCTACACCTTC.

This CDR3 reads CASRVGQVYGYTF. In DNA form, the CDR3 reads TGTGCCAGCAGGGTGGGACAGGTGTATGGCTACACCTTC. This chain connects TRBV12-3 or TRBV12-4 to TRBJ1-2, with 8 bases that match TRBD1. This CDR3 spans 13 amino acids. Trimming removed 6 bases from V and 5 bases from J; junction bases left unmatched: 5.

This chain uses TRBV12-3 or TRBV12-4 with TRBJ1-2; 7 nucleotides match TRBD1. The CDR3 totals 13 residues. V shed 5 bases, J shed 5 bases, and the junction held 5 bases outside the gene matches. CDR3 sequence: CASSPRQGYGYTF. For the CDR3, the DNA is TGTGCCAGCAGTCCCCGACAGGGTTATGGCTACACCTTC.

By sample fraction, this clonotype is large. The chain has TRBV12-3 or TRBV12-4 and TRBJ1-2; D call uncertain. Trimming cost V 3 bases and J 8 bases, with 10 bases left between them. CDR3 length equals 12 residues. In DNA, the CDR3 is TGTGCCAGCAGTTTGGACGGGATGGGCTACACCTTC. It translates to CASSLDGMGYTF.

This clonotype was seen a handful of times. This CDR3 is CASSLPGQGPLGGYTF. In DNA form, the CDR3 reads TGTGCCAGCAGTTTACCGGGACAGGGGCCACTCGGTGGCTACACCTTC. The V and J genes are TRBV12-3 or TRBV12-4 and TRBJ1-2; 10 bases agree with TRBD1. The CDR3 covers 16 residues. With V trimmed by 2 bases and J by 7 bases, 10 bases remained unmatched.

This clonotype is judged large. The CDR3 region is CASSPGWGYTF. For the CDR3, the DNA is TGTGCCAGCAGTCCTGGATGGGGCTACACCTTC. The V gene is TRBV12-3 or TRBV12-4, the J gene TRBJ1-2; D gene unclear. The CDR3 has 11 residues. Between the trimmed V and J ends, which lost 5 bases and 8 bases, there was a span of 9 bases.

This clonotype is deemed medium-sized. The chain combines TRBV12-3 or TRBV12-4 with TRBJ1-2; D gene uncertain. The CDR3 loop spans 12 amino acids. Trimming removed 1 base from V and 7 bases from J, with 7 bases in between. The CDR3 region has the DNA TGTGCCAGCAGTTTAGAGGTTCGTGGCTACACCTTC. Protein sequence: CASSLEVRGYTF.

This clonotype is categorized as large. V and J are TRBV12-3 or TRBV12-4 and TRBJ1-2, with D possibly TRBD1 on 6 matching bases. The CDR3 length is 14 residues. Deletions cut 5 bases from V and 5 bases from J, with 15 bases between. CDR3 in amino acids: CASSTRGGDYGYTF. In nucleotides, the CDR3 is TGTGCCAGCAGTACCAGGGGAGGGGATTATGGCTACACCTTC.

By share of the sample, this clonotype is large. The rearrangement joins TRBV12-3 or TRBV12-4 to TRBJ1-2; D possibly corresponds to TRBD1 (5 bases). The CDR3 contains 15 residues. V lost 3 bases and J lost 4, with 15 bases in between. CDR3: CASSLAGTGTYGYTF. The CDR3 DNA follows: TGTGCCAGCAGTTTGGCGGGGACGGGGACCTATGGCTACACCTTC.

Turning to this clonotype: This sequence may be a read error, since a much larger clone differs from it by one base. V is TRBV12-3 or TRBV12-4 and J is TRBJ1-2; 7 bases match TRBD1. CDR3 length: 14 amino acids. The ends lost 7 bases at V and 6 bases at J; junction bases unmatched: 11. CDR3 loop: CASNTLRDSHGYTF. The CDR3 DNA sequence: TGTGCCAGCAATACCCTACGGGACAGCCATGGCTACACCTTC.

This chain joins TRBV12-3 or TRBV12-4 and TRBJ1-2; TRBD1 agrees at 10 bases. The CDR3 covers 16 residues. V gave up 2 bases and J gave up 2 bases; unmatched junction bases: 5. CDR3 residues: CASSLFPGQGNYGYTF. CDR3 in DNA: TGTGCCAGCAGTTTATTCCCGGGACAGGGGAACTATGGCTACACCTTC.

The chain has TRBV12-3 or TRBV12-4 and TRBJ1-2; possible D gene TRBD1, 5 bases. The CDR3 covers 14 residues. V lost 2 bases and J 7 bases, leaving 14 bases between the germline ends. CDR3 residues: CASSLSGTQAGYTF. The CDR3 bases are TGTGCCAGCAGTTTAAGTGGGACCCAAGCTGGCTACACCTTC.

Relative to its sample, this clonotype is large. The CDR3 DNA follows: TGTGCCAGCAGTTTCGGCAGGGCGAGAGGCTACACCTTC. Protein: CASSFGRARGYTF. The chain uses TRBV12-3 or TRBV12-4 and TRBJ1-2, with D possibly being TRBD1 (5 bases). V lost 3 bases and J 8 bases, leaving 13 bases between the germline ends. The CDR3 length is 13 residues.

In its sample, this clonotype was seen many times. This chain links TRBV12-3 or TRBV12-4 with TRBJ1-2; D is unclear. CDR3 length: 12 residues. Between the trimmed V and J ends, which lost 10 bases and 0 bases, there was a span of 9 bases. CDR3 residues: CATRRANYGYTF. The CDR3 DNA reads as TGTGCCACCAGGAGGGCTAACTATGGCTACACCTTC.

By proportion, this clonotype is medium-sized (0.01 to 0.1%). This chain connects TRBV12-3 or TRBV12-4 to TRBJ1-2, with 7 bases fitting TRBD1. Trimming at V came to 6 bases and at J to 5 bases, leaving 9 bases not matched to a gene. CDR3 length: 14 amino acids. The CDR3 nucleotides are TGTGCCAGCAGCAAGTTGACAGGGCGATATGGCTACACCTTC. This gives the protein CASSKLTGRYGYTF.

By share of the sample, this clonotype is large. This chain connects TRBV12-3 or TRBV12-4 to TRBJ1-2; D call uncertain. The CDR3 is made up of 11 amino acids. V gave up 6 bases and J gave up 10 bases, with 12 bases separating them. CDR3 nucleotides: TGTGCCAGCAGCGGACCTTCTGCCTACACCTTC. It encodes CASSGPSAYTF.

The CDR3 is CASSASDRGNGYTF. The CDR3 coding sequence is TGTGCCAGCAGTGCTTCGGACAGGGGAAATGGCTACACCTTC. This chain uses TRBV12-3 or TRBV12-4 with TRBJ1-2; 9 nucleotides agree with TRBD1. Trimming removed 5 bases from V and 6 bases from J; junction bases left unmatched: 7. The CDR3 has 14 residues.

The chain employs TRBV12-3 or TRBV12-4 and TRBJ1-2, with 7 bases that match TRBD1. Unmatched junction bases numbered 2, after V lost 3 bases and J lost 1 base. CDR3 length equals 14 residues. The CDR3 bases are TGTGCCAGCAGTTTGTGGGACAGTAACTATGGCTACACCTTC. Encoded protein: CASSLWDSNYGYTF.

The chain links TRBV12-3 or TRBV12-4 to TRBJ1-2; 7 nucleotides agree with TRBD1. V was clipped by 7 bases and J by 4 bases; unmatched bases: 9. The length of the CDR3 is 14 residues. CDR3 residues: CASTLMGQIYGYTF. The CDR3 DNA sequence: TGTGCCAGCACCCTAATGGGACAGATCTATGGCTACACCTTC.

The chain links TRBV12-3 or TRBV12-4 to TRBJ1-2; no clear D gene. Trimming pared 5 bases from V and 6 bases from J, leaving 13 bases between. The CDR3 runs to 13 residues. The DNA of the CDR3 is TGTGCCAGCAGTCCCACCAAGCGTGATGGCTACACCTTC. Translation: CASSPTKRDGYTF.

The chain combines TRBV12-3 or TRBV12-4 with TRBJ1-2; 7 bases align to TRBD1. This CDR3 spans 13 amino acids. The ends lost 6 bases at V and 8 bases at J; junction bases unmatched: 9. CDR3 sequence: CASSGTEVQGYTF. The DNA for the CDR3 is TGTGCCAGCAGCGGGACAGAGGTGCAGGGCTACACCTTC.

Judged by abundance, this clonotype is large. V and J are TRBV12-3 or TRBV12-4 and TRBJ1-2; tentative D call: TRBD1 (5 bases). This CDR3 contains 13 residues. Trimming removed 6 bases from V and 0 bases from J, with 8 bases in between. The CDR3 DNA is TGTGCCAGCAGCTTGACAGCTAACTATGGCTACACCTTC. Translated, it gives CASSLTANYGYTF.

The chain joins TRBV12-3 or TRBV12-4 to TRBJ1-2; 8 bases map to TRBD1. With 7 bases clipped from V and 5 bases from J, the junction kept 9 bases outside the gene matches. The CDR3 consists of 14 residues. This CDR3 reads CASTLMGQVYGYTF. The CDR3 coding sequence is TGTGCCAGCACCCTAATGGGACAGGTGTATGGCTACACCTTC.

This clonotype is labeled as medium-sized. The J gene is TRBJ1-2, the V gene TRBV12-3 or TRBV12-4; D is uncertain. The CDR3 extends over 14 amino acids. Trimming removed 5 bases at V and 13 bases at J, with 23 bases between. Written as DNA, the CDR3 is TGTGCCAGCAGTCTACCACGGACCGGACGGGTCCCCACCTTC. It is translated as CASSLPRTGRVPTF.

This clonotype is classed as medium-sized. This chain uses TRBV12-3 or TRBV12-4 with TRBJ1-2; D is undetermined. V lost 0 bases and J lost 10, with 21 bases in between. The CDR3 has 16 residues. The DNA of the CDR3 is TGTGCCAGCAGTTTAGCCCATCCGTCGAGGGCCCTGGACTACACCTTC. Translated: CASSLAHPSRALDYTF.

This clonotype is judged large. In DNA form, the CDR3 reads TGTGCCAGCAGTGTGAACTATGGCTACACCTTC. Its protein is CASSVNYGYTF. The V call is TRBV12-3 or TRBV12-4, the J call TRBJ1-2; D not certain. V dropped 5 bases and J dropped 2 bases, with 3 bases sitting between them. The CDR3 has 11 amino acids.